This record covers a single TCR beta chain. A junction end diverges from the germline sequence, so it may reflect a read error. In germline, CDR1 is LNHDA, CDR2 SQIVND (reference sequence). There are 13 residues in the CDR3. This record belongs to a study of T cell changes during pregnancy in multiple sclerosis. Measured with immunoSEQ multiplex PCR; TCRdb has only the in-frame clones, and not every one. The sample holds 48,000 or so clones, just over 85% seen once. The TCR originated in a female donor with multiple sclerosis, enrolled in a pregnancy study. This chain joins TRBV19 and TRBJ1-2, with TRBD1 matching 7 bases. Sequences were derived from CD4+ T cells from peripheral blood mononuclear cells, sampled in the second trimester of pregnancy. The CDR3 here is CASSVDRDYGYTF. Written as DNA, the CDR3 is TGTGCCAGTAGTGTAGACAGGGACTATGGCTACACCTTC.